This TCR beta chain was identified during a study of vaccination and CD4 T cells after COVID-19. Study context: Either the Pfizer-BioNTech BNT162b2 or Moderna mRNA-1273 vaccine was given as two doses.

The treatment was: roughly nine-day PBMC culture with coronavirus spike peptide pools or control peptides (ViraFEST assay). This clonotype has only one observation. Its antigen is still unknown. An Oncomine TCR Beta short-read assay was used to sequence the DNA from cultured CD4+ T cells. Researchers extracted genomic DNA from CD4+ T cells that had been cultured. TCRdb reanalysed the PCR reads using MiXCR and keeps one entry per CDR3 protein. The table lists around 26,000 distinct CDR3 sequences, roughly two thirds of them singletons. The CDR3 length is 15 residues. Trimming stripped 1 base from V and 2 bases from J, with 11 bases between. From germline, CDR1 is SNHLY and CDR2 FYNNEI.

The V call is TRBV2, the J call TRBJ1-2; D may be TRBD1 (6 bases). Material: CD4+ T cells from blood, cultured in vitro, obtained after SARS-CoV-2 vaccination. This clonotype was obtained from a human donor who received a COVID-19 vaccine. CDR3: CASSEEFGQNYGYTF. The CDR3 DNA sequence: TGTGCCAGCAGTGAAGAGTTTGGACAGAACTATGGCTACACCTTC.